Described below is a single T cell receptor beta chain sequence and its context. Its antigen is currently unknown. TCRdb reprocessed the 5' RACE reads with MiXCR, giving one entry per CDR3 protein. Among about half a million distinct CDR3 sequences listed, roughly 18% were seen once. Trimming pared 1 base from V and 1 base from J, leaving 9 bases between. Germline V gene lookup returns CDR1 SGHAT and CDR2 FQNNGV. There are 15 residues in the CDR3. The record originates from a study of T-cell memory formation after mild COVID-19. Study overall: Clustering of TCRs was largely donor specific.

Broader study findings: Clones contracting across day 15 to 85 had a balanced CD4/CD8 profile; later expanding clones leaned CD4+. Mainly in CM and EM were contracting CD4+ clones; CD8+ were in EMRA.

This chain uses TRBV11-2 with TRBJ2-3; D may be TRBD1 or TRBD2 (5 bases each). Sequenced sample: PBMCs or a T cell subset sorted from them (not recorded which). This sequence originates from an adult woman who had mild COVID-19 (a few samples of this study predate the infection). Cell type and time point are not known. The CDR3 reads CASSLGGTRTDTQYF. The CDR3, as DNA: TGTGCCAGCAGCTTAGGGGGGACCCGCACAGATACGCAGTATTTT.